These T cell receptor beta chains were read from a single sample in a study of blood T cell repertoires in COVID-19. Produced via immunoSEQ multiplex PCR; TCRdb's table is partial and in-frame only. The sample lists about 14,000 clones, around 78% occurring once. The sequenced sample consisted of peripheral blood. These receptors originate from a man between 65 and 80 years old with acute or convalescent COVID-19. Both conserved end residues are part of each CDR3. D genes are given only for firm matches. The size field is filled for only some rows; it gives once, few, many or a size class.

d_call j_call clone_size v_call cdr3_aa cdr3_nt
NA TRBJ2-7 NA TRBV5-4 CASSLGRDRSYEQYF TGTGCCAGCAGCTTGGGGCGGGACCGCTCCTACGAGCAGTACTTC
TRBD1 TRBJ1-3 NA TRBV28 CASSFPDRVDTIYF TGTGCCAGCAGTTTCCCCGACAGGGTGGACACCATATATTTT
NA TRBJ2-3 NA TRBV6-5 CASKLEPDTQYF TGTGCCAGCAAATTAGAACCGGATACGCAGTATTTT
NA TRBJ1-1 few TRBV10-3 CAISDRQGAVMNTEAFF TGTGCCATCAGTGATCGCCAGGGCGCTGTTATGAACACTGAAGCTTTCTTT
NA TRBJ1-1 NA TRBV27 CASKTGTMNTEAFF TGTGCCAGCAAAACAGGGACCATGAACACTGAAGCTTTCTTT
NA TRBJ2-3 NA TRBV9 CASSVGGQSLDTQYF TGTGCCAGCAGCGTAGGAGGGCAGTCCCTAGATACGCAGTATTTT
TRBD2 TRBJ2-3 NA TRBV28 CASSSSSGRGVDTQYF TGTGCCAGCAGTTCCTCTAGCGGGAGAGGTGTAGATACGCAGTATTTT
NA TRBJ1-2 few TRBV2 CASSEASPGLAGYTF TGTGCCAGCAGTGAAGCGTCCCCAGGGCTGGCTGGCTACACCTTC
TRBD2 TRBJ2-1 NA TRBV27 CASSPGLAGGHNEQFF TGTGCCAGCAGTCCCGGACTAGCGGGGGGCCACAATGAGCAGTTCTTC
NA TRBJ2-7 medium-sized TRBV5-1 CASSSRSSYEQYF TGCGCCAGCAGCTCTCGGAGCTCCTACGAGCAGTACTTC
NA TRBJ1-3 NA TRBV25-1 CASSDRGHPSGNTIYF TGTGCCAGCAGTGATCGGGGACATCCTTCGGGAAACACCATATATTTT
TRBD2 TRBJ2-1 NA TRBV14 CASSQARGGLGNEQFF TGTGCCAGCAGCCAAGCGCGGGGGGGACTAGGGAATGAGCAGTTCTTC
TRBD1 TRBJ1-1 NA TRBV7-8 CASSFNRGPNTEAFF TGTGCCAGCAGCTTTAACAGGGGGCCGAACACTGAAGCTTTCTTT
TRBD1 TRBJ1-1 NA TRBV19 CASTIQGAAEAFF TGTGCCAGTACCATTCAGGGGGCCGCTGAAGCTTTCTTT
NA TRBJ2-3 NA TRBV6-5 CASSSGFTDTQYF TGTGCCAGCAGTAGCGGCTTCACAGATACGCAGTATTTT
TRBD2 TRBJ2-1 once TRBV24-1 CATSLSSGSREQFF TGTGCCACCAGTCTATCTAGCGGGAGCAGGGAGCAGTTCTTC
NA TRBJ2-6 NA TRBV30 CAFGDWGLSGANVLTF TGTGCCTTCGGGGATTGGGGGCTATCTGGGGCCAACGTCCTGACTTTC
TRBD1 TRBJ1-2 NA TRBV12-3/TRBV12-4 CASRLTDRDGYTF TGTGCCAGCAGACTAACGGACAGGGACGGCTACACCTTC
NA TRBJ1-2 NA TRBV7-2 CASSPPGAREGGYTF TGTGCCAGCAGCCCCCCGGGGGCCAGGGAGGGGGGCTACACCTTC
TRBD1 TRBJ2-2 NA TRBV7-6 CASSLVGGDRVTGELFF TGTGCCAGCAGCTTAGTCGGAGGGGACAGGGTCACCGGGGAGCTGTTTTTT
TRBD1 TRBJ1-1 NA TRBV2 CASSTGDGTEAFF TGTGCCAGCAGCACAGGGGACGGCACTGAAGCTTTCTTT
TRBD1 TRBJ2-2 NA TRBV24-1 CATSDLQGASSNTGELFF TGTGCCACCAGTGATTTGCAGGGGGCCAGTTCAAACACCGGGGAGCTGTTTTTT